Reported below is one T cell receptor beta chain. The sample originates from a study of blood T cell repertoires in COVID-19. Germline-derived CDR1 and CDR2 are MNHEY and SVGAGI. The V and J ends lost 7 bases and 6 bases respectively, with 18 bases between them. The CDR3 runs to 14 residues. TCRdb's table, derived via immunoSEQ multiplex PCR, lists solely in-frame clones and lacks some. The repertoire holds 250,000 to 350,000 clones, with about 88% as singletons. The sample comprised peripheral blood. This clonotype was sampled from a woman aged 55-69 years with acute or convalescent COVID-19. The V and J genes are TRBV6-5 and TRBJ1-2; D is undetermined. CDR3 nucleotide sequence: TGTGCCAGCACCTTGGGAGCAGTCGGCAATGGCTACACCTTC. This gives the protein CASTLGAVGNGYTF.